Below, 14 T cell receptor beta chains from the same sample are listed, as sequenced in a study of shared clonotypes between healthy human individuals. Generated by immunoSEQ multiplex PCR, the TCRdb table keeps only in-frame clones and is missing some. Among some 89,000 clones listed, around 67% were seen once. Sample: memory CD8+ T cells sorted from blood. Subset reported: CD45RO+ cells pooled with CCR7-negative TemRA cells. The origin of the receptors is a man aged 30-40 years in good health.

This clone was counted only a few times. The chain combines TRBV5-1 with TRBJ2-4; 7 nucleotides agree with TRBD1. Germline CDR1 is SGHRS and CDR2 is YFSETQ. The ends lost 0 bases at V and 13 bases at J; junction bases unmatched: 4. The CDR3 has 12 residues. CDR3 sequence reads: CASSLGDREQYF. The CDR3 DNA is TGCGCCAGCAGCTTGGGGGACAGAGAACAGTACTTC.

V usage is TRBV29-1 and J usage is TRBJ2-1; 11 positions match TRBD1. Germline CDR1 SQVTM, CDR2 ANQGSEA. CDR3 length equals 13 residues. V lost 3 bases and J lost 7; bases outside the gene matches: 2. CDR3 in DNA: TGCAGCGTTGAGGGACAGGGGGAGAATGAGCAGTTCTTC. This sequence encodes CSVEGQGENEQFF.

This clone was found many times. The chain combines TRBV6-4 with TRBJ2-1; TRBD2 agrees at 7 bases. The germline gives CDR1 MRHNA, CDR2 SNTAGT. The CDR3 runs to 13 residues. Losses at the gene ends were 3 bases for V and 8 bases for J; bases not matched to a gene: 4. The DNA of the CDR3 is TGTGCCAGCAGTGAGTCAGGGAGGGATGAGCAGTTCTTC. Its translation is CASSESGRDEQFF.

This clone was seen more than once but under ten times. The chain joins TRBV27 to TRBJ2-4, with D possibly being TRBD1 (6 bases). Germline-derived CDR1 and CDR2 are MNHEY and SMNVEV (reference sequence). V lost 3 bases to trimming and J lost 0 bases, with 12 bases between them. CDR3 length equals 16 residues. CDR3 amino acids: CASSLAGALAKNIQYF. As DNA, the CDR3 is TGTGCCAGCAGTTTGGCAGGGGCACTAGCCAAAAACATTCAGTACTTC.

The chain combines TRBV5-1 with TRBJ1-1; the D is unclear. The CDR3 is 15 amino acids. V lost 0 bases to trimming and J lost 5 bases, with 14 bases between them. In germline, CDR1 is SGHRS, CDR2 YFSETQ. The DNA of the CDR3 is TGCGCCAGCAGCTTGGAAGGCAGGACGGGGACTGAAGCTTTCTTT. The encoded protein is CASSLEGRTGTEAFF.

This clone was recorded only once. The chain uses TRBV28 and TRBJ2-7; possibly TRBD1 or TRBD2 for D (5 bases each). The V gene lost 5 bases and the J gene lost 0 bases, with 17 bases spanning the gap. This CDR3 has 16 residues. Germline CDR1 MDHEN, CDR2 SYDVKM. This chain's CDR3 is CASSTTGTDYSYEQYF. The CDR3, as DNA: TGTGCCAGCAGTACCACCGGGACCGACTACTCCTACGAGCAGTACTTC.

The CDR3 is CASSSEKLGYEQYF. For the CDR3, the DNA is TGCGCCAGCAGCTCGGAAAAACTTGGTTACGAGCAGTACTTC. V is TRBV5-1 and J is TRBJ2-7; D unclear. The CDR3 runs to 14 residues. Germline-derived CDR1 and CDR2 are SGHRS and YFSETQ. With 3 bases removed from V and 4 bases from J, the gap between germline ends came to 14 bases.

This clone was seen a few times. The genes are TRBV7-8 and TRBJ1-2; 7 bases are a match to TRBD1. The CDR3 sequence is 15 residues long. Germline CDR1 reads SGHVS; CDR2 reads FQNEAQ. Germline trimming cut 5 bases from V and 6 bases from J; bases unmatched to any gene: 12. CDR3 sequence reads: CASSVRGQWKNGYTF. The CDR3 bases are TGTGCCAGCAGCGTCCGGGGACAGTGGAAGAATGGCTACACCTTC. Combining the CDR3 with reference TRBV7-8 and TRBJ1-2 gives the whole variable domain GAGVSQSPRYKVAKRGQDVALRCDPISGHVSLFWYQQALGQGPEFLTYFQNEAQLDKSGLPSDRFFAERPEGSVSTLKIQRTQQEDSAVYLCASSVRGQWKNGYTFGSGTRLTVV.

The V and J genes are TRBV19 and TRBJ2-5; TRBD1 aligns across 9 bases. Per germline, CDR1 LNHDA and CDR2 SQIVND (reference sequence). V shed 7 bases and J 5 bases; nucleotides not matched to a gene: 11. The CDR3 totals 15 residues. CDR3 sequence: CASNQGDRDLETQYF. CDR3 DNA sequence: TGTGCCAGTAACCAGGGGGACAGGGACTTGGAGACCCAGTACTTC.

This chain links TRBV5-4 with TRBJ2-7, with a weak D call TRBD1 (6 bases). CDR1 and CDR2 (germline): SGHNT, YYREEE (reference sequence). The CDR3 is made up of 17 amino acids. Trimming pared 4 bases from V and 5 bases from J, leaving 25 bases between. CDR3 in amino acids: CASSVGAARGGIHEQYF. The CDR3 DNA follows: TGTGCCAGCAGCGTCGGGGCAGCACGAGGGGGTATCCACGAGCAGTACTTC. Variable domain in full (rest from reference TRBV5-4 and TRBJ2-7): ETGVTQSPTHLIKTRGQQVTLRCSSQSGHNTVSWYQQALGQGPQFIFQYYREEENGRGNFPPRFSGLQFPNYSSELNVNALELDDSALYLCASSVGAARGGIHEQYFGPGTRLTVT.

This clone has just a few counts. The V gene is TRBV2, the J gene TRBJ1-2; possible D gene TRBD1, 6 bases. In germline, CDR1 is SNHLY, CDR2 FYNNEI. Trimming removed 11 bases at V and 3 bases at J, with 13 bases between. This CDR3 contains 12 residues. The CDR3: CAGKDSHYGYTF. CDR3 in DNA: TGTGCCGGAAAGGACAGTCACTATGGCTACACCTTC.

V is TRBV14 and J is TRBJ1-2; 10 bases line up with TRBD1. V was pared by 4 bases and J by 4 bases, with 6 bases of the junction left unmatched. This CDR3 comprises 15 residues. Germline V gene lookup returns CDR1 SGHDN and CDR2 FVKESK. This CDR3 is CASSPPGQGIYGYTF. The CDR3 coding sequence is TGTGCCAGCAGCCCACCGGGACAGGGGATCTATGGCTACACCTTC.

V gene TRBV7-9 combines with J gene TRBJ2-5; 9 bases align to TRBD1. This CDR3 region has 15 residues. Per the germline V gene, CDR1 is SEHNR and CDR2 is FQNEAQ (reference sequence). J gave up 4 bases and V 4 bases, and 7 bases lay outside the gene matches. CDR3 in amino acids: CASSYKQGAGETQYF. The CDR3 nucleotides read TGTGCCAGCAGCTACAAACAGGGGGCAGGAGAGACCCAGTACTTC.

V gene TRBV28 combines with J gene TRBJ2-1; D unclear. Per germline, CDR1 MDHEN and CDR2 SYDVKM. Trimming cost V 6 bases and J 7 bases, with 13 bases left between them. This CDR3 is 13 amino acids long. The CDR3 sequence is CASRPNLYNEQFF. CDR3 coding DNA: TGTGCCAGCAGACCAAATCTTTATAATGAGCAGTTCTTC.